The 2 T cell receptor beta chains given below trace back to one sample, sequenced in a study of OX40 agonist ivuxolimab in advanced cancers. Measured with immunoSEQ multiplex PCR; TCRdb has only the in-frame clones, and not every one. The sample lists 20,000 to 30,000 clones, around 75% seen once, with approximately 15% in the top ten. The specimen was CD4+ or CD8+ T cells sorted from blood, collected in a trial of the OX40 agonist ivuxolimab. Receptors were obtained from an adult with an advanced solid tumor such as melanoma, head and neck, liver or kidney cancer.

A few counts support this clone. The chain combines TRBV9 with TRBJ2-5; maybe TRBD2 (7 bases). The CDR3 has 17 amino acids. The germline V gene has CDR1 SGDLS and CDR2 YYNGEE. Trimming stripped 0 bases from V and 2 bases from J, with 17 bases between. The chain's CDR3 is CASSVVAPGRGQETQYF. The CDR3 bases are TGTGCCAGCAGCGTAGTAGCCCCGGGGAGGGGGCAAGAGACCCAGTACTTC.

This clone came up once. The CDR3 DNA reads as TGTGCCAGCCAAAGGGACAGGGCCTACAATGAGCAGTTCTTC. Its translation is CASQRDRAYNEQFF. The V and J genes are TRBV19 and TRBJ2-1; 9 bases map to TRBD1. With 9 bases clipped from V and 2 bases from J, the junction kept 5 bases outside the gene matches. Germline CDR1 reads LNHDA; CDR2 reads SQIVND (reference sequence). The CDR3 runs to 14 residues.